The source of this TCR beta chain is a study of CD8 T cell repertoires and HIV-1 epitope variants. Study background: T cells were stimulated with Twenty-five Gag and Nef peptides separately. An uncultured baseline aliquot held 1M T cells. Study results and caveats: About five clonotypes recognized Nef KF9, one HW9, none TAALDMSHF. Of under ten antigen-specific beta clonotypes, about six appeared to cross-react with escape variants.

The CDR3 has 16 residues. After removal of 2 bases from V and 6 bases from J, the junction contained 7 bases not matched to a gene. Germline lookup yields CDR1 LNHDA and CDR2 SQIVND (reference sequence). Comments on this clone: Antigen specificity is unknown.

The assay was immunoSEQ multiplex PCR, and TCRdb's table has in-frame clones only and misses some. In the table there are under 2,500 clones, roughly two thirds of which are singletons. The receptor comes from a male donor with HIV. Sample: cultured CD8+ T cells derived from PBMCs. The V and J genes are TRBV19 and TRBJ2-1, with 10 nucleotides matching TRBD1. The DNA for the CDR3 is TGTGCCAGTAGTATACTCCCCGGGACAGGGGTCAATGAGCAGTTCTTC. Residues: CASSILPGTGVNEQFF. The entire variable domain, with the rest obtained from reference TRBV19 and TRBJ2-1, is as follows: DGGITQSPKYLFRKEGQNVTLSCEQNLNHDAMYWYRQDPGQGLRLIYYSQIVNDFQKGDIAEGYSVSREKKESFPLTVTSAQKNPTAFYLCASSILPGTGVNEQFFGPGTRLTVL.